This T cell receptor (beta chain) comes out of a study of human T cells and chemical hapten exposure. About the study: Across samples, TCR yields varied, mostly owing to small differences in pooled library volumes.

This CDR3 region has 16 residues. Germline CDR1 and CDR2: SGHAT and FQNNGV. Trimming at V came to 5 bases and at J to 2 bases, leaving 3 bases not matched to a gene. Extraction yielded total RNA from whole blood (unfractionated). In the case of this clonotype: Its matching antigen is unknown.

Study-level findings and limits: TCRs above 1 in 1000 frequency stayed constant with DPC sensitization.

Individual cDNA molecules in this library carried unique molecular identifiers. Authors' methods: Sample TCR totals centred on a median of approximately 96,000, ranging about 20,000 to 690,600. TCRdb reprocessed the 5' RACE reads with MiXCR, giving one entry per CDR3 protein. The V and J calls and clone size come from TCRdb's table, not from the authors' own analysis. The table has about 140,000 distinct CDR3 sequences, approximately 4% seen once; the top ten hold approximately 1.3%. The TCR sequence derives from a female donor in good health. The chain carries TRBV11-2 and TRBJ2-2; 12 nucleotides line up with TRBD1. The CDR3 DNA sequence: TGTGCCAGCAGCAGGGGACAGGGGGCAAACACCGGGGAGCTGTTTTTT. It encodes CASSRGQGANTGELFF. The full variable domain, rest sourced from reference TRBV11-2 and TRBJ2-2, is EAGVAQSPRYKIIEKRQSVAFWCNPISGHATLYWYQQILGQGPKLLIQFQNNGVVDDSQLPKDRFSAERLKGVDSTLKIQPAKLEDSAVYLCASSRGQGANTGELFFGEGSRLTVL.